The present T cell receptor (beta chain) was sequenced within a study of blood T cell repertoires in COVID-19. The CDR3 is 13 residues long. With 6 bases clipped from V and 6 bases from J, the junction kept 5 bases outside the gene matches. CDR1 and CDR2 (germline): MNHEY, SVGAGI. The assay was immunoSEQ multiplex PCR, and TCRdb's table has in-frame clones only and misses some. This sample carries about 91,000 clones, 77% of them seen once, and the ten largest clones take approximately 9.2%. The sample comprised peripheral blood. This TCR was recovered from a woman of 80 years or more with acute or convalescent COVID-19. The genes are TRBV6-5 and TRBJ1-1; TRBD1 aligns across 9 bases. CDR3 nucleotides: TGTGCCAGCAGACAGGGGGCTAAGGCTGAAGCTTTCTTT. Translated: CASRQGAKAEAFF.